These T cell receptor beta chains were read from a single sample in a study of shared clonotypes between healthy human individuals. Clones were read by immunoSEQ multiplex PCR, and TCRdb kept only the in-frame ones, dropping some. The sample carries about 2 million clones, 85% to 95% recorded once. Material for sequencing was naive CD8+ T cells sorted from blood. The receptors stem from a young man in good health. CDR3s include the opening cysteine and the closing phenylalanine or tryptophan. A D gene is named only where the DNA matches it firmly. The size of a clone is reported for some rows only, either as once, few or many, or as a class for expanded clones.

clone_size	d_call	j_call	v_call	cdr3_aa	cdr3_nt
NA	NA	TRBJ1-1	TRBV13	CASSPRWDTEAFF	TGTGCCAGCAGCCCACGGTGGGACACTGAAGCTTTCTTT
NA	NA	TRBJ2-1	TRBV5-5	CASSLGGSYNEQFF	TGTGCCAGCAGCTTAGGAGGCTCCTACAATGAGCAGTTCTTC
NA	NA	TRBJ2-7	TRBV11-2	CASSPEGGGAGYEQYF	TGTGCCAGCAGCCCCGAGGGGGGCGGAGCGGGGTACGAGCAGTACTTC
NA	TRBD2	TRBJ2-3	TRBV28	CASSSPWRGASDTQYF	TGTGCCAGCAGTTCCCCATGGCGGGGGGCTTCAGATACGCAGTATTTT
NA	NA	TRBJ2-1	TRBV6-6	CASSSALEGSYNEQFF	TGTGCCAGCAGTTCTGCCCTAGAAGGATCCTACAATGAGCAGTTCTTC
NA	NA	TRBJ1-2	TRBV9	CASSAEDGYTF	TGTGCCAGCAGCGCCGAGGATGGCTACACCTTC
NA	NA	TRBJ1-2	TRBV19	CASSMVGYGYTF	TGTGCCAGTAGTATGGTAGGCTATGGCTACACCTTC
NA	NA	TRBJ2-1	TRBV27	CASSLFSGYEQFF	TGTGCCAGCAGTTTATTCTCGGGTTATGAGCAGTTCTTC
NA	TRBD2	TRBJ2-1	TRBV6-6	CASSSEPGLGYDEQFF	TGTGCCAGCAGTTCCGAACCGGGACTAGGTTATGATGAGCAGTTCTTC
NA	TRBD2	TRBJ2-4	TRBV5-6	CASSFGLAAYGGPKNIQYF	TGTGCCAGCAGCTTCGGACTAGCGGCCTATGGGGGGCCCAAAAACATTCAGTACTTC
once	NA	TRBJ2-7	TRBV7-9	CASSSEGSYEQYF	TGTGCCAGCAGCTCTGAGGGGAGCTACGAGCAGTACTTC
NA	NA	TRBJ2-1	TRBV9	CASSPGGGPSYNEQFF	TGTGCCAGCAGCCCTGGCGGCGGCCCCTCCTACAATGAGCAGTTCTTC
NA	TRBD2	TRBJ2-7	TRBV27	CASSLTTSGGYEQYF	TGTGCCAGCAGTTTAACAACTAGCGGGGGTTACGAGCAGTACTTC
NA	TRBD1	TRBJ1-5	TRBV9	CASGGTESNQPQHF	TGTGCCAGCGGAGGGACAGAAAGCAATCAGCCCCAGCATTTT
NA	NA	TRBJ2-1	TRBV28	CASSPVHDNYNEQFF	TGTGCCAGCAGTCCCGTACATGACAATTACAATGAGCAGTTCTTC
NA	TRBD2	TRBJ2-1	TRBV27	CASSFVAGGGEQFF	TGTGCCAGCAGTTTTGTAGCGGGAGGAGGTGAGCAGTTCTTC
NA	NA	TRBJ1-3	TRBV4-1	CASSQDRVGNTIYF	TGCGCCAGCAGCCAAGACAGGGTTGGAAACACCATATATTTT
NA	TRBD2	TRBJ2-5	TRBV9	CASSALAGGGETQYF	TGTGCCAGCAGCGCCCTAGCGGGAGGGGGAGAGACCCAGTACTTC
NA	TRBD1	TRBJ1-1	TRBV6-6	CASSLQGQGFEMAFF	TGTGCCAGCAGTTTACAGGGACAGGGGTTTGAAATGGCTTTCTTT
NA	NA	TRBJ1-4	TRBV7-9	CASSSVGNSWNEKLFF	TGTGCCAGCAGCTCAGTGGGGAACAGTTGGAATGAAAAACTGTTTTTT
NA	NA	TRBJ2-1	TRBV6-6	CASTSRNDNEQFF	TGTGCCAGCACGTCCCGGAACGACAATGAGCAGTTCTTC
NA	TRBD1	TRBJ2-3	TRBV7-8	CASRATGVRADTQYF	TGTGCCAGCAGAGCTACAGGGGTGCGGGCAGATACGCAGTATTTT
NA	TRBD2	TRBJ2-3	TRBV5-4	CASSYEGLADTDTQYF	TGTGCCAGCAGCTATGAGGGACTAGCGGATACAGATACGCAGTATTTT
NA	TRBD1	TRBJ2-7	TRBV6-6	CASSYSRDRGDYEQYF	TGTGCCAGCAGTTACTCGAGGGACAGGGGAGATTACGAGCAGTACTTC
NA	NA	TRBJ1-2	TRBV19	CASSADFGDYGYTF	TGTGCCAGTAGTGCCGACTTCGGCGACTATGGCTACACCTTC
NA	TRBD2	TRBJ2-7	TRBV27	CASSFAGGYEQYF	TGTGCCAGCAGTTTCGCGGGAGGCTACGAGCAGTACTTC
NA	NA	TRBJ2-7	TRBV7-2	CASSSKGQPYEQYF	TGTGCCAGCAGCTCAAAAGGACAGCCATACGAGCAGTACTTC